Reported below is one T cell receptor (beta chain). The data belong to a study of cytomegalovirus exposure and HLA in healthy donors. V was pared by 4 bases and J by 3 bases, with 2 bases of the junction left unmatched. The germline V gene has CDR1 SQVTM and CDR2 ANQGSEA. CDR3 length equals 12 residues. The repertoire was sequenced with immunoSEQ multiplex PCR; TCRdb's copy has only in-frame clones and lacks some. The table has 55,000 to 65,000 clones, 85% to 95% seen once; the top ten hold 5.5% to 7.5%. Input material: PBMCs. This sequence originates from a woman in her late teens or twenties in good health and CMV-seropositive. V usage is TRBV29-1 and J usage is TRBJ1-1; 7 bases match TRBD1. The chain's CDR3 is CSVGQGDTEAFF. The CDR3 coding sequence is TGCAGCGTTGGACAGGGAGACACTGAAGCTTTCTTT.